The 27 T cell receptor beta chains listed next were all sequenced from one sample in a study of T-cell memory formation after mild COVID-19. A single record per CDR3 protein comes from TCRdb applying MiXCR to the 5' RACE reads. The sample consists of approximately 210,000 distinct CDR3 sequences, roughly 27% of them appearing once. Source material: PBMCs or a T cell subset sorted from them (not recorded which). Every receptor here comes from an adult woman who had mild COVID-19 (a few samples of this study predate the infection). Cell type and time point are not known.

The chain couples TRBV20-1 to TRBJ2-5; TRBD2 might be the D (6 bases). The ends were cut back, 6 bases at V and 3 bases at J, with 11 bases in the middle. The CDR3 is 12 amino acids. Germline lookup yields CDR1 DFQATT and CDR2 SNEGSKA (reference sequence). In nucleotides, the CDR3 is TGCAGTGCGCCACGGGGGAAAGAGACCCAGTACTTC. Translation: CSAPRGKETQYF.

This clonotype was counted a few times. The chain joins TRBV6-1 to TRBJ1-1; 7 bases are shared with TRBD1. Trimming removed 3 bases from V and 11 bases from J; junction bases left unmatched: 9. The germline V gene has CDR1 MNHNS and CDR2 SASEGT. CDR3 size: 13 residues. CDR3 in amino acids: CASSDRQGGEAFF. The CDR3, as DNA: TGTGCCAGCAGTGATAGACAGGGAGGGGAGGCTTTCTTT.

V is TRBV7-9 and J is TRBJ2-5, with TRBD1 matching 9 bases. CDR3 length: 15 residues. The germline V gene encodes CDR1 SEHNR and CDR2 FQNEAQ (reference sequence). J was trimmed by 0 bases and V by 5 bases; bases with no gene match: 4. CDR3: CASSRGTGNQETQYF. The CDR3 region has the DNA TGTGCCAGCAGCCGGGGGACAGGGAACCAAGAGACCCAGTACTTC.

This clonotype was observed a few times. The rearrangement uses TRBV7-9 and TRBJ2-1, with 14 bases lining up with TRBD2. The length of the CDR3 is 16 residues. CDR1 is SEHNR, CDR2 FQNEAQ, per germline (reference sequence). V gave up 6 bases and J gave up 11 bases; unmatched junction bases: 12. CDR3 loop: CASRSGLAGGHQQQFF. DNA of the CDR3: TGTGCCAGCAGATCAGGACTAGCGGGAGGCCACCAACAGCAGTTCTTC.

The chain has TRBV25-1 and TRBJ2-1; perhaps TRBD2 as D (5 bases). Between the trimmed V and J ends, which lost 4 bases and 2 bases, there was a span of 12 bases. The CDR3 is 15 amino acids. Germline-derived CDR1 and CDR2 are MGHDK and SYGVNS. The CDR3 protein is CASSARVSAYNEQFF. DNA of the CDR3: TGTGCCAGCAGTGCTCGGGTTAGCGCCTACAATGAGCAGTTCTTC.

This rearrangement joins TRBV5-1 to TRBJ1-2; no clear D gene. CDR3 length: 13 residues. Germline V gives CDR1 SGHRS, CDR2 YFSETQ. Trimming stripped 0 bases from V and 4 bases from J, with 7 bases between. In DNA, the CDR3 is TGCGCCAGCAGCTTGGAACTGCTCTATGGCTACACCTTC. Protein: CASSLELLYGYTF.

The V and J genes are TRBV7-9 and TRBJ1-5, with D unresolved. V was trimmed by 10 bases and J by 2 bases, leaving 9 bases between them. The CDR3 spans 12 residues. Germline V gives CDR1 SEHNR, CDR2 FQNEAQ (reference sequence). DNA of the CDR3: TGTGCCATCTCGCCCCGCAATCAGCCCCAGCATTTT. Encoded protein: CAISPRNQPQHF.

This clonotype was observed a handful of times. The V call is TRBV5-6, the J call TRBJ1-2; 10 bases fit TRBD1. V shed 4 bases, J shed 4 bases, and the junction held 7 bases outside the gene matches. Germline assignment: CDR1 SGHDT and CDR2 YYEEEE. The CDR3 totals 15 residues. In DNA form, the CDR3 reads TGTGCCAGCAGCGCCACCCGGGACAGGGGCTATGGCTACACCTTC. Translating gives CASSATRDRGYGYTF.

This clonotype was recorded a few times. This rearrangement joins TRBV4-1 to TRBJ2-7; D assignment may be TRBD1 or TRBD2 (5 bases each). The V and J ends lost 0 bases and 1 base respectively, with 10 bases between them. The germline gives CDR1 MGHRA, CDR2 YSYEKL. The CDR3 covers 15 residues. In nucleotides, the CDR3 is TGCGCCAGCAGCCAAGAGTTTGGGGGTTCCTACGAGCAGTACTTC. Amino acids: CASSQEFGGSYEQYF.

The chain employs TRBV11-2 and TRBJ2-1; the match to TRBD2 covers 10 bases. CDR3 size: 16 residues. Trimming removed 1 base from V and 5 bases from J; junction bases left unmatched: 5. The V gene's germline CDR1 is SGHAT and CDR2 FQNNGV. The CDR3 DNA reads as TGTGCCAGCAGCTTAGGAGCTAGCGGGAGTGACAATGAGCAGTTCTTC. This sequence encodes CASSLGASGSDNEQFF.

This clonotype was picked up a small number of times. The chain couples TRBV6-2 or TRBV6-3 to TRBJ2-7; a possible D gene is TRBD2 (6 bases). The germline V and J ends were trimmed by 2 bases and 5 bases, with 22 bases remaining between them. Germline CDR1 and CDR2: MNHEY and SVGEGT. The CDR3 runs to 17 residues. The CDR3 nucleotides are TGTGCCAGCAGTTACAACCCCCCTGGGACTCCCTCGGACGAGCAGTACTTC. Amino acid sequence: CASSYNPPGTPSDEQYF.

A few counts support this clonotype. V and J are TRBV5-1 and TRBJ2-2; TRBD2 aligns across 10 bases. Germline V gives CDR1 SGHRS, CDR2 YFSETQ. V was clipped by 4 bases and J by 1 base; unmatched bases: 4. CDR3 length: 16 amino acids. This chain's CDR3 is CASSGTSGVNTGELFF. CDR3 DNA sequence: TGCGCCAGCAGCGGTACTAGCGGGGTGAACACCGGGGAGCTGTTTTTT.

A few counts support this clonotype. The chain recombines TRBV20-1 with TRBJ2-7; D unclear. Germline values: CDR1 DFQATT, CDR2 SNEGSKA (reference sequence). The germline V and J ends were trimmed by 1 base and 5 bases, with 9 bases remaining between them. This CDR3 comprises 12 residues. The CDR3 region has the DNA TGCAGTGCTAGAGGAACGACCCACGAGCAGTACTTC. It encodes CSARGTTHEQYF.

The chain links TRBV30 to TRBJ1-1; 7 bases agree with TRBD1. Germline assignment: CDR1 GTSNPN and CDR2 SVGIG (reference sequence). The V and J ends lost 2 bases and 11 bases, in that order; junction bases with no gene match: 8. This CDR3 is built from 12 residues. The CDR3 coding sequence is TGTGCCTGGAGTCCAGGGGGGCAAACGGCTTTCTTT. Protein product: CAWSPGGQTAFF.

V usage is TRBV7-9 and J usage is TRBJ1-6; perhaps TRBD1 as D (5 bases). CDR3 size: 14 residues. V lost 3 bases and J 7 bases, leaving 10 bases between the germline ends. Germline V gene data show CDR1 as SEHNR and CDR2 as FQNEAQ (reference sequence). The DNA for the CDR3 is TGTGCCAGCAGCTTTGAGGACACCAATTCACCCCTCCACTTT. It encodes CASSFEDTNSPLHF.

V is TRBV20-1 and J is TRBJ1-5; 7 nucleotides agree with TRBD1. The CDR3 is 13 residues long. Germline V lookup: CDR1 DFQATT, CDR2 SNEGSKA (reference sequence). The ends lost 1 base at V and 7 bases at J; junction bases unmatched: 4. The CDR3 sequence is CSARGRGRQPQHF. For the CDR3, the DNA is TGCAGTGCTAGAGGAAGGGGGCGGCAGCCCCAGCATTTT.

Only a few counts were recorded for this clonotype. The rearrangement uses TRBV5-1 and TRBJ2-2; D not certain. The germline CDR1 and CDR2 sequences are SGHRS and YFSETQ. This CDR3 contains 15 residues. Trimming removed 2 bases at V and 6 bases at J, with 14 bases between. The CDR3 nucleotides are TGCGCCAGCAGCTTACTGGACGGAGCCCCCGGGGAGCTGTTTTTT. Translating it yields CASSLLDGAPGELFF.

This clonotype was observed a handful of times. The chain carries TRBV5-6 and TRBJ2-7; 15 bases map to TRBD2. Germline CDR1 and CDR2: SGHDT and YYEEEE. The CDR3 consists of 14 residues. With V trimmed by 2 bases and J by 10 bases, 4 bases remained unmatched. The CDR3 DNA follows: TGTGCCAGCAGCTTCAGGACTAGCGGGGGGGCCCAGTACTTC. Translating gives CASSFRTSGGAQYF.

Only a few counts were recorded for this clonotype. This chain's CDR3 is CATSMKGSYEQYF. DNA of the CDR3: TGTGCCACCAGTATGAAGGGATCCTACGAGCAGTACTTC. The gene calls are TRBV15 and TRBJ2-7, with D uncertain. The V and J ends lost 6 bases and 1 base respectively, with 10 bases between them. The CDR3 runs 13 residues. The V gene's germline CDR1 is LNHNV and CDR2 YYDKDF (reference sequence).

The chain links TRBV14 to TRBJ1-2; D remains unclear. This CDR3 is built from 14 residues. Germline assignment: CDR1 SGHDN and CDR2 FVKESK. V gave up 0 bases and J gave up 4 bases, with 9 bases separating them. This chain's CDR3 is CASSQDSPFYGYTF. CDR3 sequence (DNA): TGTGCCAGCAGCCAAGATTCCCCTTTCTATGGCTACACCTTC.

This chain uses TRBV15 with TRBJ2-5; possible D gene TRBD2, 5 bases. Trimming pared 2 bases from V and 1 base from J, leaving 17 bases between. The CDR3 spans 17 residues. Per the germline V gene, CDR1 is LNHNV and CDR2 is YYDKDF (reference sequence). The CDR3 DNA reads TGTGCCACCAGCAGACCCCGACGGGTCAGCGGCCAAGAGACCCAGTACTTC. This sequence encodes CATSRPRRVSGQETQYF. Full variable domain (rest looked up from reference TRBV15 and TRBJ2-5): DAMVIQNPRYQVTQFGKPVTLSCSQTLNHNVMYWYQQKSSQAPKLLFHYYDKDFNNEADTPDNFQSRRPNTSFCFLDIRSPGLGDTAMYLCATSRPRRVSGQETQYFGPGTRLLVL.

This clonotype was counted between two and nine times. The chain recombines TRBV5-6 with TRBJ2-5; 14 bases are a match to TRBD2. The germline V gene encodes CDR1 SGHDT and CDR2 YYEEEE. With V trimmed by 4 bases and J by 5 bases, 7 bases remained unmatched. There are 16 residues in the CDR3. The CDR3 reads CASSHGTSGSRETQYF. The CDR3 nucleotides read TGTGCCAGCAGCCACGGGACTAGCGGGAGTCGGGAGACCCAGTACTTC.

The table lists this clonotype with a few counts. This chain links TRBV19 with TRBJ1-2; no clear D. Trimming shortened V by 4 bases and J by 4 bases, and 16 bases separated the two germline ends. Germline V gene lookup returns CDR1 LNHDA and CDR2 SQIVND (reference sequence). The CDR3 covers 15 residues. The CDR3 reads CASSTIDSRGYGYTF. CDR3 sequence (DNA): TGTGCCAGTAGTACTATCGATTCCCGAGGCTATGGCTACACCTTC.

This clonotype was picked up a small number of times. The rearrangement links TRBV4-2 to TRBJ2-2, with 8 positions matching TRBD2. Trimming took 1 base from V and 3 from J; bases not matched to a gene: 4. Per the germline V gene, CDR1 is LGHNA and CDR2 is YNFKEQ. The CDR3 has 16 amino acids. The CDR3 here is CASSQVGGGHTGELFF. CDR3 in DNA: TGTGCCAGCAGCCAAGTCGGCGGGGGGCACACCGGGGAGCTGTTTTTT.

CDR3: CSAEAGGPYEQYF. The CDR3, as DNA: TGCAGTGCTGAAGCGGGAGGGCCCTACGAGCAGTACTTC. The chain links TRBV20-1 to TRBJ2-7; 10 bases match TRBD2. Unmatched junction bases numbered 3, after V lost 5 bases and J lost 2 bases. Germline values: CDR1 DFQATT, CDR2 SNEGSKA (reference sequence). There are 13 residues in the CDR3.

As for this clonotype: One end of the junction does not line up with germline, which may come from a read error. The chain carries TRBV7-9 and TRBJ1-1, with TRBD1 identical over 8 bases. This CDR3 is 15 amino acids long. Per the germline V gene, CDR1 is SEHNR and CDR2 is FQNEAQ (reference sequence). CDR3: CASSLGGTGNTEAFF. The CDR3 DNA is TGTGCCAGCAGTTTAGGCGGGACAGGGAACACTGAAGCTTTCTTT.

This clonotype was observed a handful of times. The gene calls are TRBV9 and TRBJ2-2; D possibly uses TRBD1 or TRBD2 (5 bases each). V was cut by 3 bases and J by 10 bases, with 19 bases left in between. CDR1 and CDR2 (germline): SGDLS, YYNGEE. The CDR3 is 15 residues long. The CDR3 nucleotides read TGTGCCAGCAGCGCCGGGGACCACCCACCGGTGGAGCTGTTTTTT. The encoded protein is CASSAGDHPPVELFF. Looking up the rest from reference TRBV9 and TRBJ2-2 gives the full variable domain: DSGVTQTPKHLITATGQRVTLRCSPRSGDLSVYWYQQSLDQGLQFLIQYYNGEERAKGNILERFSAQQFPDLHSELNLSSLELGDSALYFCASSAGDHPPVELFFGEGSRLTVL.